A selection of T cell receptor beta chains follows, all from one sample in a study of cytomegalovirus exposure and HLA in healthy donors. Generated by immunoSEQ multiplex PCR, the TCRdb table keeps only in-frame clones and is missing some. The table lists about 59,000 clones, around 83% of them singletons. The specimen was PBMCs. These receptors came from a human donor in good health. Each CDR3 is given with its conserved first and last residue. The D gene is left open where the match is weak. Some rows mark clone size as missing; the rest say once, few, many or name a class of expanded clone.

v_gene: TRBV28; abundance: .; d_gene: .; j_gene: TRBJ1-4; CDR3aa: CASSLPPFYEKLFF; CDR3nt: TGTGCCAGCAGTTTACCCCCGTTCTATGAAAAACTGTTTTTT
v_gene: TRBV27; abundance: .; d_gene: .; j_gene: TRBJ1-2; CDR3aa: CASSLSGGGNYGYTF; CDR3nt: TGTGCCAGCAGTTTATCGGGCGGGGGGAACTATGGCTACACCTTC
v_gene: TRBV30; abundance: .; d_gene: TRBD2; j_gene: TRBJ2-7; CDR3aa: CAWSAIAGPYEQYF; CDR3nt: TGTGCCTGGAGTGCAATAGCGGGGCCATACGAGCAGTACTTC
v_gene: TRBV6-1; abundance: .; d_gene: TRBD2; j_gene: TRBJ2-1; CDR3aa: CASSGGSGRLYNEQFF; CDR3nt: TGTGCCAGCAGTGGAGGTAGCGGGAGACTTTACAATGAGCAGTTCTTC
v_gene: TRBV7-9; abundance: .; d_gene: .; j_gene: TRBJ2-6; CDR3aa: CASSLSGGGGANVLTF; CDR3nt: TGTGCCAGCAGCTTGTCGGGGGGCGGTGGGGCCAACGTCCTGACTTTC
v_gene: TRBV2; abundance: .; d_gene: .; j_gene: TRBJ1-3; CDR3aa: CASSLFEGVGNTIYF; CDR3nt: TGTGCCAGCAGCCTATTCGAGGGGGTTGGAAACACCATATATTTT
v_gene: TRBV5-1; abundance: few; d_gene: .; j_gene: TRBJ1-3; CDR3aa: CASSLLAGAGNTIYF; CDR3nt: TGCGCCAGCAGCTTGTTAGCCGGGGCTGGAAACACCATATATTTT
v_gene: TRBV6-1; abundance: .; d_gene: .; j_gene: TRBJ2-3; CDR3aa: CASSEIGVFTDTQYF; CDR3nt: TGTGCCAGCAGTGAAATCGGGGTGTTCACAGATACGCAGTATTTT
v_gene: TRBV4-2; abundance: .; d_gene: TRBD2; j_gene: TRBJ2-2; CDR3aa: CASSQDRGGDTGELFF; CDR3nt: TGTGCCAGCAGCCAAGACCGGGGGGGCGACACCGGGGAGCTGTTTTTT
v_gene: TRBV7-6; abundance: .; d_gene: .; j_gene: TRBJ2-5; CDR3aa: CASSFRGTQYF; CDR3nt: TGTGCCAGCAGCTTTAGGGGGACCCAGTACTTC
v_gene: TRBV5-1; abundance: .; d_gene: .; j_gene: TRBJ1-1; CDR3aa: CASSLVGRGNTEAFF; CDR3nt: TGCGCCAGCAGCTTGGTTGGCAGGGGGAACACTGAAGCTTTCTTT
v_gene: TRBV19; abundance: .; d_gene: .; j_gene: TRBJ1-2; CDR3aa: CASSIQGNYGYTF; CDR3nt: TGTGCCAGTAGTATCCAGGGGAACTATGGCTACACCTTC
v_gene: TRBV28; abundance: once; d_gene: .; j_gene: TRBJ2-1; CDR3aa: CASSSLHNEQFF; CDR3nt: TGTGCCAGCAGTTCGCTACACAATGAGCAGTTCTTC
v_gene: TRBV28; abundance: .; d_gene: .; j_gene: TRBJ1-1; CDR3aa: CASTTQTPGAEAFF; CDR3nt: TGTGCCAGCACCACACAGACTCCCGGGGCTGAAGCTTTCTTT
v_gene: TRBV10-3; abundance: .; d_gene: TRBD2; j_gene: TRBJ2-7; CDR3aa: CAISESGGGGVDEQYF; CDR3nt: TGTGCCATCAGTGAGTCTGGTGGGGGAGGGGTAGACGAGCAGTACTTC
v_gene: TRBV19; abundance: .; d_gene: .; j_gene: TRBJ2-1; CDR3aa: CASSIDSLGIEQFF; CDR3nt: TGTGCCAGTAGTATAGATTCTCTAGGCATTGAGCAGTTCTTC